Presented here are 14 T cell receptor beta chains from one specimen sequenced in a study of shared clonotypes between healthy human individuals. Sequencing used immunoSEQ multiplex PCR; TCRdb keeps in-frame clones, though not all of them. The sample has 2 million to 2.5 million clones, more than 90% seen once. Sequenced input: naive CD4+ T cells sorted from blood. The subset is: CD45RA+ positively selected. These receptors came from a man aged 18 to 35 in good health.

This clone was detected once. The rearrangement uses TRBV25-1 and TRBJ2-5; TRBD2 agrees at 10 bases. V lost 3 bases and J lost 5; bases outside the gene matches: 6. The germline CDR1 and CDR2 sequences are MGHDK and SYGVNS. The CDR3 loop spans 15 amino acids. In DNA form, the CDR3 reads TGTGCCAGCAGTGAGCCAGCGGGGGGGCTCGAGACCCAGTACTTC. It is translated as CASSEPAGGLETQYF.

In this sample, this clone turned up a few times. The chain carries TRBV12-2 and TRBJ1-6; the table's D call, TRBD1, has no DNA check behind it. TRBV12-2 is a pseudogene. The CDR3 extends over 14 amino acids. DNA of the CDR3: TGTGCAAGTCGGCACCGGGACAGTAATTCACCCCTCCACTTT. Translating gives CASRHRDSNSPLHF.

This sequence joins TRBV5-1 and TRBJ2-7; D is perhaps TRBD1 or TRBD2 (5 bases each). Between the trimmed V and J ends, which lost 1 base and 4 bases, there was a span of 15 bases. The CDR3 runs 15 residues. The germline CDR1 and CDR2 sequences are SGHRS and YFSETQ. The CDR3 sequence: CASSLSPAGAYEQYF. CDR3 sequence (DNA): TGCGCCAGCAGCTTGAGTCCAGCCGGGGCATACGAGCAGTACTTC. Using reference TRBV5-1 and TRBJ2-7 for the parts outside the CDR3, the full variable domain is KAGVTQTPRYLIKTRGQQVTLSCSPISGHRSVSWYQQTPGQGLQFLFEYFSETQRNKGNFPGRFSGRQFSNSRSEMNVSTLELGDSALYLCASSLSPAGAYEQYFGPGTRLTVT.

The gene calls are TRBV5-1 and TRBJ1-6; D is ambiguous. The CDR3 totals 15 residues. Germline values: CDR1 SGHRS, CDR2 YFSETQ. V was shortened by 5 bases and J by 3 bases, with 12 bases between the two germline ends. CDR3 DNA sequence: TGCGCCAGCAGGGAGGGTACGGGCTATAATTCACCCCTCCACTTT. Protein: CASREGTGYNSPLHF.

The genes are TRBV2 and TRBJ1-5; D not resolved. The CDR3 spans 12 residues. V was trimmed by 7 bases and J by 5 bases, leaving 9 bases between them. CDR1 and CDR2 (germline): SNHLY, FYNNEI. CDR3 nucleotides: TGTGCCAGCAACAAACCTGATCAGCCCCAGCATTTT. Translation: CASNKPDQPQHF.

On this clone: This sample includes further DNA sequences coding for the same CDR3. The V call is TRBV30, the J call TRBJ1-1; tentatively, D is TRBD1 (5 bases). Per the germline V gene, CDR1 is GTSNPN and CDR2 is SVGIG (reference sequence). Trimming shortened V by 0 bases and J by 5 bases, and 10 bases separated the two germline ends. The CDR3 runs to 13 residues. The CDR3 bases are TGTGCCTGGAGTGTACGAGAGGGGACTGAAGCTTTCTTT. It specifies CAWSVREGTEAFF. The full variable domain, completed using reference TRBV30 and TRBJ1-1, is SQTIHQWPATLVQPVGSPLSLECTVEGTSNPNLYWYRQAAGRGLQLLFYSVGIGQISSEVPQNLSASRPQDRQFILSSKKLLLSDSGFYLCAWSVREGTEAFFGQGTRLTVV.

J is TRBJ2-7 and V is TRBV6-4; D may be TRBD2 (6 bases). Germline V lookup: CDR1 MRHNA, CDR2 SNTAGT. V gave up 2 bases and J gave up 0 bases, with 11 bases separating them. The CDR3 spans 15 residues. The CDR3 DNA is TGTGCCAGCAGTGACCCGGGGGAGACCTCCTACGAGCAGTACTTC. Translating gives CASSDPGETSYEQYF.

J is TRBJ2-2 and V is TRBV2; 7 positions agree with TRBD2. CDR1 is SNHLY, CDR2 FYNNEI, per germline. Losses at the gene ends were 6 bases for V and 8 bases for J; bases not matched to a gene: 6. The length of the CDR3 is 13 residues. The DNA for the CDR3 is TGTGCCAGCAGGGGGACTACTCCGGGGGAGCTGTTTTTT. Its protein is CASRGTTPGELFF.

The chain links TRBV7-9 to TRBJ2-7, with D perhaps TRBD2 (7 bases). CDR1 is SEHNR and CDR2 is FQNEAQ in the germline V gene (reference sequence). V was shortened by 2 bases and J by 3 bases, with 26 bases between the two germline ends. The CDR3 has 19 amino acids. In DNA form, the CDR3 reads TGTGCCAGCAGCTTATCAAGAGGGACACTTCAGCGGGATTACTACGAGCAGTACTTC. Protein sequence: CASSLSRGTLQRDYYEQYF. The entire variable domain, with the rest obtained from reference TRBV7-9 and TRBJ2-7, is as follows: DTGVSQNPRHKITKRGQNVTFRCDPISEHNRLYWYRQTLGQGPEFLTYFQNEAQLEKSRLLSDRFSAERPKGSFSTLEIQRTEQGDSAMYLCASSLSRGTLQRDYYEQYFGPGTRLTVT.

CDR3 DNA sequence: TGTGCCAGCAGCTTGGAACAGCCCTTCTATGGCTACACCTTC. Protein product: CASSLEQPFYGYTF. The genes are TRBV5-4 and TRBJ1-2; D remains unclear. Germline CDR1 SGHNT, CDR2 YYREEE (reference sequence). The CDR3 has 14 residues. Trimming took 0 bases from V and 4 from J, leaving 10 bases between them.

V gene TRBV11-2 combines with J gene TRBJ2-5; no clear D gene. The length of the CDR3 is 14 residues. The ends were cut back, 5 bases at V and 1 base at J, with 11 bases in the middle. CDR1 and CDR2 (germline): SGHAT, FQNNGV. The CDR3 protein is CASSRGRSQETQYF. CDR3 sequence (DNA): TGTGCCAGCAGCAGAGGCCGGAGCCAAGAGACCCAGTACTTC.

The chain combines TRBV7-2 with TRBJ1-2; D may be TRBD1 (6 bases). Trimming stripped 3 bases from V and 2 bases from J, with 13 bases between. The CDR3 spans 15 residues. Looked up from germline, CDR1 is SGHTA and CDR2 is FQGNSA. DNA for the CDR3: TGTGCCAGCAGCTTGGCGTCGGGACAAAACTATGGCTACACCTTC. This sequence encodes CASSLASGQNYGYTF. Filled out from reference TRBV7-2 and TRBJ1-2, the complete variable domain reads GAGVSQSPSNKVTEKGKDVELRCDPISGHTALYWYRQSLGQGLEFLIYFQGNSAPDKSGLPSDRFSAERTGGSVSTLTIQRTQQEDSAVYLCASSLASGQNYGYTFGSGTRLTVV.

V and J are TRBV9 and TRBJ2-5; D is unclear. The CDR3 totals 15 residues. Trimming removed 0 bases at V and 0 bases at J, with 9 bases between. Germline-derived CDR1 and CDR2 are SGDLS and YYNGEE. CDR3 nucleotide sequence: TGTGCCAGCAGCGTAGAGGGTGCATACCAAGAGACCCAGTACTTC. Residues: CASSVEGAYQETQYF.

The rearrangement links TRBV11-2 to TRBJ2-7, with 10 bases identical to TRBD2. This CDR3 is 15 amino acids long. The J segment lost 4 bases and the V segment lost 0 bases, leaving 3 bases of the junction unmatched. Germline V lookup: CDR1 SGHAT, CDR2 FQNNGV. In nucleotides, the CDR3 is TGTGCCAGCAGCTTAGACGGGACTAGCGCGTACGAGCAGTACTTC. It is translated as CASSLDGTSAYEQYF.